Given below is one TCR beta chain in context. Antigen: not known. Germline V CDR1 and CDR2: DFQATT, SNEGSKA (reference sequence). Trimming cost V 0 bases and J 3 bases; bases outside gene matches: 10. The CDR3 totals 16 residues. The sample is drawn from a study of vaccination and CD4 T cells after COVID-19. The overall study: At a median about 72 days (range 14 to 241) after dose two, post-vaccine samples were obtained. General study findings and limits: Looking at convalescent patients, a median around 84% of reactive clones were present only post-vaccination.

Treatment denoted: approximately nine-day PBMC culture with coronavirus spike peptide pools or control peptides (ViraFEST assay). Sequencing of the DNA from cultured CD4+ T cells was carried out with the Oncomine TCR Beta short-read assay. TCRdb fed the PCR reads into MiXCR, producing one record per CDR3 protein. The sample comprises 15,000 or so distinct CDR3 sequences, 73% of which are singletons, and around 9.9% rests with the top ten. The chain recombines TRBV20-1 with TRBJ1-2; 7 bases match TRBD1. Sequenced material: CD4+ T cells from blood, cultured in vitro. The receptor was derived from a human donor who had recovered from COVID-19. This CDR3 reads CSARERQGMVDYGYTF. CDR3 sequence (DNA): TGCAGTGCTAGAGAAAGACAGGGAATGGTCGACTATGGCTACACCTTC.